What follows describes a single T cell receptor (beta chain). The entry originates in a study of blood T cell repertoires in COVID-19. Generated by immunoSEQ multiplex PCR, the TCRdb table keeps only in-frame clones and is missing some. The sample records roughly 210,000 clones, over 75% being singletons. The clonotype was recovered from a man in his thirties or forties in a cohort exposed to, infected with or recovered from COVID-19 (not recorded which). Material: PBMCs or T cells enriched from blood (not recorded which).

The CDR3, as DNA: TGTGCCAGTAGTACGGGATCCCGGAGGGAAAAACTGTTTTTT. Its translation is CASSTGSRREKLFF. V and J are TRBV19 and TRBJ1-4, with unresolved D. The length of the CDR3 is 14 residues. CDR1 LNHDA and CDR2 SQIVND come from the germline V gene (reference sequence). V was trimmed by 4 bases and J by 8 bases, leaving 14 bases between them.